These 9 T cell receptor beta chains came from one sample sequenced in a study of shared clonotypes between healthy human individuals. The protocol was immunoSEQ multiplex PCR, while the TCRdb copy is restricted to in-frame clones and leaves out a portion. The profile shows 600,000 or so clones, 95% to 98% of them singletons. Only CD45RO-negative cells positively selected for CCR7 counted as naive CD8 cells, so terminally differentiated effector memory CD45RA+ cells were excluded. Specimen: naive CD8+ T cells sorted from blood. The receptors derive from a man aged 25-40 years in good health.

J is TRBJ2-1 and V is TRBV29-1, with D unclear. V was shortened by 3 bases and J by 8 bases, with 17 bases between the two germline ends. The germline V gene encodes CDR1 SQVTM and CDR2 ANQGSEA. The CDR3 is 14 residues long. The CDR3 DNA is TGCAGCGTTGACGCAGGCTTAGGTATGCATGAGCAGTTCTTC. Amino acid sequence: CSVDAGLGMHEQFF.

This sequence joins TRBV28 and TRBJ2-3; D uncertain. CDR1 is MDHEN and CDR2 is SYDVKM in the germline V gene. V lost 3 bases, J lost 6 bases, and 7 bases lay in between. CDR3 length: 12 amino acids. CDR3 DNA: TGTGCCAGCAGTTTCGGCCGGGATACGCAGTATTTT. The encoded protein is CASSFGRDTQYF.

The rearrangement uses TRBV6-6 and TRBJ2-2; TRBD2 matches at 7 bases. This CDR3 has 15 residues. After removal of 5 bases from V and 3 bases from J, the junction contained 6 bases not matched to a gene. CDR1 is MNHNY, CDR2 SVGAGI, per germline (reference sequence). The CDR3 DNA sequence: TGTGCCAGCAGTCATCTAGCGGAGTACACCGGGGAGCTGTTTTTT. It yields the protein CASSHLAEYTGELFF.

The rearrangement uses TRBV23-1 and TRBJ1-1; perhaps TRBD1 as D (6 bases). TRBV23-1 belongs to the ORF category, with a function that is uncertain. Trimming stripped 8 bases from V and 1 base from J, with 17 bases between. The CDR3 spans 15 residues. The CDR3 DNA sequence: TGCGCCAGCTCACGTGGGGGGCCGGGGAACACTGAAGCTTTCTTT. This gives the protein CASSRGGPGNTEAFF.

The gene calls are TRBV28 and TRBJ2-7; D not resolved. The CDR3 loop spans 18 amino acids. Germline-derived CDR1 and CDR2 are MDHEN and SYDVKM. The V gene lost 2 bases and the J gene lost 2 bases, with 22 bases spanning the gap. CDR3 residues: CASSLVRRLDEQPYEQYF. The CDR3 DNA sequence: TGTGCCAGCAGTTTAGTCCGTCGGTTGGACGAACAGCCCTACGAGCAGTACTTC.

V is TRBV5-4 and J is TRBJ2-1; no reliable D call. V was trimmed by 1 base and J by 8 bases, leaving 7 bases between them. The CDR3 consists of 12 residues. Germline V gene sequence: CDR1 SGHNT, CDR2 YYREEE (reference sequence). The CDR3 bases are TGTGCCAGCAGCTTGTCCGCGGATGAGCAGTTCTTC. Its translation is CASSLSADEQFF.

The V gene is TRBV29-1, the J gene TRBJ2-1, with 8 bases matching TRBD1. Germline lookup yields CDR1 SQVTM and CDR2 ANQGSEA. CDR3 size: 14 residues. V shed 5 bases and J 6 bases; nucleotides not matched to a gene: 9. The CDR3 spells CSVLQGVLGNEQFF. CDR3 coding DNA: TGCAGCGTTTTACAGGGGGTTCTCGGCAATGAGCAGTTCTTC.

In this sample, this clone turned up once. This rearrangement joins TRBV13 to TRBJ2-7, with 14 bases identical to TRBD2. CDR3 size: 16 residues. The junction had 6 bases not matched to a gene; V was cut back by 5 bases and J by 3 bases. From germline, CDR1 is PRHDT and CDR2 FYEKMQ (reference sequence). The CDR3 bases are TGTGCCAGCAGCCAAAGGGGGACTAGCGGGAGCTACGAGCAGTACTTC. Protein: CASSQRGTSGSYEQYF.

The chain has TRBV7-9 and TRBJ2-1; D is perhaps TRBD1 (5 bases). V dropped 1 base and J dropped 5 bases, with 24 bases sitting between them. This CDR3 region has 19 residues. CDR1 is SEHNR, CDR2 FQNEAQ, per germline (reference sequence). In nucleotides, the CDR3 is TGTGCCAGCAGCTTAGGGACACTCACGTCCCAAGGGGTTCACAATGAGCAGTTCTTC. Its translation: CASSLGTLTSQGVHNEQFF.